The 24 T cell receptor beta chains presented below share a single source sample, sequenced in a study of T cells in localized non-small cell lung cancer (dated by TCRdb to the early 2020s). Library construction relied on the immunoSEQ multiplex PCR assay. TCRdb obtained this table from immuneACCESS and retained in-frame rearrangements with V and J assigned. These tables miss some clones; where compared with another copy, unresolved V genes account for less than half of the shortfall, and the remainder is unexplained. The sample table records over 25,000 clones; around 80% of these occur just once. 15% to 20% of the sample comes from the top ten. Sequencing used peripheral blood, obtained before any cancer treatment. The receptors shown here come from a male donor older than 55 with stage III squamous cell lung carcinoma.

The chain carries TRBV23-1 and TRBJ2-2, with 11 bases identical to TRBD1. TRBV23-1 is designated an ORF whose function remains uncertain. The CDR3 totals 16 residues. J was trimmed by 3 bases and V by 7 bases; bases with no gene match: 7. The CDR3 DNA is TGCGCCAGCATTCGCGGGACAGGGGGAGACACCGGGGAGCTGTTTTTT. Its translation: CASIRGTGGDTGELFF.

V is TRBV5-4 and J is TRBJ1-3, with 9 bases aligning to TRBD1. Germline V gene lookup returns CDR1 SGHNT and CDR2 YYREEE (reference sequence). The CDR3 totals 15 residues. Trimming at V came to 2 bases and at J to 2 bases, leaving 2 bases not matched to a gene. The CDR3 sequence is CASSLQGAPGNTIYF. The CDR3 DNA sequence: TGTGCCAGCAGCTTACAGGGGGCGCCTGGAAACACCATATATTTT.

This chain uses TRBV19 with TRBJ2-7; D may be TRBD1 or TRBD2 (5 bases each). This CDR3 is built from 15 residues. Germline loops: CDR1 LNHDA, CDR2 SQIVND (reference sequence). V shed 2 bases and J shed 5 bases, with 16 bases lying between them. Here the CDR3 DNA reads TGTGCCAGTAGTATATCCGGGACCCCTGGCCACGAGCAGTACTTC. This translates into CASSISGTPGHEQYF. Filled out from reference TRBV19 and TRBJ2-7, the complete variable domain reads DGGITQSPKYLFRKEGQNVTLSCEQNLNHDAMYWYRQDPGQGLRLIYYSQIVNDFQKGDIAEGYSVSREKKESFPLTVTSAQKNPTAFYLCASSISGTPGHEQYFGPGTRLTVT.

CDR3 loop: CASSRQDPNTEAFF. The CDR3 nucleotides are TGTGCCAGCAGCCGACAGGACCCGAACACTGAAGCTTTCTTT. The rearrangement uses TRBV6-6 and TRBJ1-1; a possible D gene is TRBD1 (6 bases). There are 14 residues in the CDR3. Germline CDR1 reads MNHNY; CDR2 reads SVGAGI (reference sequence). Deletions cut 6 bases from V and 1 base from J, with 12 bases between.

The chain joins TRBV25-1 to TRBJ1-1; D is perhaps TRBD1 (6 bases). CDR3 length: 14 amino acids. Trimming removed 7 bases at V and 0 bases at J, with 12 bases between. Per the germline V gene, CDR1 is MGHDK and CDR2 is SYGVNS. CDR3 in amino acids: CASTTTGLNTEAFF. DNA of the CDR3: TGTGCCAGCACCACCACAGGGTTGAACACTGAAGCTTTCTTT.

The rearrangement links TRBV4-1 to TRBJ2-5, with 8 bases that match TRBD2. The CDR3 loop spans 13 amino acids. Losses at the gene ends were 4 bases for V and 5 bases for J; bases not matched to a gene: 3. Germline V gene sequence: CDR1 MGHRA, CDR2 YSYEKL. The CDR3 sequence is CASSPGTRETQYF. The CDR3 DNA is TGCGCCAGCAGCCCCGGGACTAGGGAGACCCAGTACTTC.

This chain joins TRBV19 and TRBJ1-5; 7 nucleotides line up with TRBD1. The V gene's germline CDR1 is LNHDA and CDR2 SQIVND (reference sequence). The CDR3 contains 14 residues. The V segment lost 8 bases and the J segment 5 bases; nucleotides outside the gene matches: 9. Here the CDR3 reads CASWTGTDYQPQHF. CDR3 bases: TGTGCCAGTTGGACCGGGACAGATTATCAGCCCCAGCATTTT.

This clone was counted a few times. The chain has TRBV6-6 and TRBJ2-7; D possibly corresponds to TRBD2 (5 bases). In germline, CDR1 is MNHNY, CDR2 SVGAGI (reference sequence). The ends were cut back, 5 bases at V and 5 bases at J, with 10 bases in the middle. This CDR3 has 12 amino acids. CDR3 sequence reads: CASSPGNHEQYF. CDR3 DNA: TGTGCCAGCAGTCCCGGGAACCACGAGCAGTACTTC.

A few counts support this clone. The CDR3 loop reads CASGSEAQSRNTIYF. DNA for the CDR3: TGTGCCAGCGGATCTGAAGCCCAGTCTAGAAACACCATATATTTT. This chain links TRBV5-4 with TRBJ1-3; D call uncertain. CDR3 length: 15 residues. V dropped 7 bases and J dropped 5 bases, with 19 bases sitting between them. Looked up from germline, CDR1 is SGHNT and CDR2 is YYREEE (reference sequence).

This clone was detected a few times. The rearrangement links TRBV29-1 to TRBJ1-1; 9 bases are a match to TRBD1. J was trimmed by 5 bases and V by 3 bases; bases with no gene match: 1. The CDR3 length is 12 residues. Germline CDR1 and CDR2: SQVTM and ANQGSEA. The CDR3 sequence: CSVDGQGTEAFF. The CDR3 DNA is TGCAGCGTTGACGGACAGGGGACTGAAGCTTTCTTT.

The V gene is TRBV28, the J gene TRBJ2-7; D is possibly TRBD1 (5 bases). CDR3 length: 14 amino acids. The V gene lost 6 bases and the J gene lost 2 bases, with 14 bases spanning the gap. Germline V gives CDR1 MDHEN, CDR2 SYDVKM. CDR3 amino acids: CASRRQLKAYEQYF. In DNA, the CDR3 is TGTGCCAGCAGGAGACAGCTCAAGGCCTACGAGCAGTACTTC.

The rearrangement uses TRBV28 and TRBJ2-4; the D gene is possibly TRBD1 (5 bases). The CDR3 is 15 amino acids. V shed 6 bases and J shed 0 bases, with 12 bases lying between them. Germline V gene sequence: CDR1 MDHEN, CDR2 SYDVKM. CDR3 nucleotide sequence: TGTGCCAGCAGCTCAGGGAACCTAGCCAAAAACATTCAGTACTTC. Residues: CASSSGNLAKNIQYF. Full variable domain (remainder filled in from reference TRBV28 and TRBJ2-4): DVKVTQSSRYLVKRTGEKVFLECVQDMDHENMFWYRQDPGLGLRLIYFSYDVKMKEKGDIPEGYSVSREKKERFSLILESASTNQTSMYLCASSSGNLAKNIQYFGAGTRLSVL.

J is TRBJ2-5 and V is TRBV14; unclear D gene. The CDR3 length is 15 residues. The V end lost 4 bases, the J end lost 4 bases, and 16 bases lay between the germline ends. Germline-derived CDR1 and CDR2 are SGHDN and FVKESK. CDR3 nucleotides: TGTGCCAGCAGCCCAGGTCTTACATGGGGAGAGACCCAGTACTTC. Its translation: CASSPGLTWGETQYF.

The genes are TRBV9 and TRBJ2-7; 7 bases agree with TRBD1. CDR3 size: 14 residues. The trim removed 3 bases at V and 0 bases at J, leaving 3 bases unmatched. Germline CDR1 reads SGDLS; CDR2 reads YYNGEE. This chain's CDR3 is CASSAGQSSYEQYF. The DNA for the CDR3 is TGTGCCAGCAGCGCGGGACAGAGCTCCTACGAGCAGTACTTC.

The J gene is TRBJ2-5, the V gene TRBV4-3; TRBD2 agrees at 7 bases. The CDR3 spans 18 residues. The trim removed 3 bases at V and 4 bases at J, leaving 17 bases unmatched. Looked up from germline, CDR1 is LGHNA and CDR2 is YSLEER. CDR3 loop: CASSQTYTPQGGRETQYF. CDR3 nucleotides: TGCGCCAGCAGCCAGACCTATACCCCGCAGGGAGGGAGAGAGACCCAGTACTTC.

This chain links TRBV13 with TRBJ2-5; TRBD1 matches 10 bases. This CDR3 region has 17 residues. CDR1 is PRHDT, CDR2 FYEKMQ, per germline (reference sequence). Germline trimming cut 1 base from V and 4 bases from J; bases unmatched to any gene: 9. CDR3 region: CASSLEWDRGEGETQYF. DNA for the CDR3: TGTGCCAGCAGCTTAGAGTGGGACAGGGGCGAGGGAGAGACCCAGTACTTC.

The genes are TRBV7-2 and TRBJ2-3; TRBD2 agrees at 9 bases. Germline V CDR1 and CDR2: SGHTA, FQGNSA. The junction had 5 bases not matched to a gene; V was cut back by 4 bases and J by 0 bases. This CDR3 is built from 16 residues. The CDR3 region is CASSSDSGSSTDTQYF. As DNA, the CDR3 is TGTGCCAGCAGCTCCGATAGCGGGAGTAGCACAGATACGCAGTATTTT.

The chain is built from TRBV27 and TRBJ2-5; unclear D gene. V lost 6 bases to trimming and J lost 5 bases, with 13 bases between them. Germline V CDR1 and CDR2: MNHEY, SMNVEV (reference sequence). The CDR3 is 13 amino acids. This chain's CDR3 is CASSPSSRETQYF. In nucleotides, the CDR3 is TGTGCCAGCAGCCCCTCAAGTCGGGAGACCCAGTACTTC.

The chain has TRBV21-1 and TRBJ2-3; the table's TRBD1 call for D was not verified on the DNA. TRBV21-1 is designated a pseudogene. This CDR3 has 21 amino acids. For the CDR3, the DNA is TGTGCCAGCAGCAAAGCCCTTACACCGGGACAGGGCCTAGGAGCAGGAGATACGCAGTATTTT. The encoded protein is CASSKALTPGQGLGAGDTQYF.

This chain links TRBV2 with TRBJ2-7; 7 bases line up with TRBD1. The CDR3 has 14 residues. From germline, CDR1 is SNHLY and CDR2 FYNNEI. V shed 6 bases, J shed 7 bases, and the junction held 12 bases outside the gene matches. CDR3 amino acids: CASRGEGTAREQYF. CDR3 bases: TGTGCCAGCAGGGGCGAGGGGACAGCTCGGGAGCAGTACTTC.

The chain has TRBV9 and TRBJ1-2, with TRBD1 matching over 7 bases. In germline, CDR1 is SGDLS, CDR2 YYNGEE. The CDR3 consists of 14 residues. Unmatched junction bases numbered 2, after V lost 1 base and J lost 2 bases. The CDR3 DNA is TGTGCCAGCAGCGTATCGACAGGGAACTATGGCTACACCTTC. Amino acid sequence: CASSVSTGNYGYTF.

The chain combines TRBV10-3 with TRBJ2-7, with D tentatively TRBD1 (7 bases). The germline V and J ends were trimmed by 8 bases and 1 base, with 18 bases remaining between them. The CDR3 is made up of 15 amino acids. Per the germline V gene, CDR1 is ENHRY and CDR2 is SYGVKD. CDR3 sequence (DNA): TGTGCCATCCAATTTGAGACAGGGACTTCCTACGAGCAGTACTTC. Protein product: CAIQFETGTSYEQYF.

The chain uses TRBV28 and TRBJ2-3; 9 bases fit TRBD2. Germline V CDR1 and CDR2: MDHEN, SYDVKM. The junction had 6 bases not matched to a gene; V was cut back by 3 bases and J by 2 bases. This CDR3 comprises 16 residues. CDR3 sequence: CASSLLAGDLTDTQYF. CDR3 coding DNA: TGTGCCAGCAGTTTGTTAGCGGGAGACCTCACAGATACGCAGTATTTT.

The V gene is TRBV9, the J gene TRBJ1-1; D possibly corresponds to TRBD1 (5 bases). This CDR3 comprises 16 residues. Trimming pared 3 bases from V and 2 bases from J, leaving 17 bases between. Germline V gene sequence: CDR1 SGDLS, CDR2 YYNGEE. The CDR3 DNA follows: TGTGCCAGCAGCGCCCATCTGGGGCAGTCCAACACTGAAGCTTTCTTT. Translated: CASSAHLGQSNTEAFF.